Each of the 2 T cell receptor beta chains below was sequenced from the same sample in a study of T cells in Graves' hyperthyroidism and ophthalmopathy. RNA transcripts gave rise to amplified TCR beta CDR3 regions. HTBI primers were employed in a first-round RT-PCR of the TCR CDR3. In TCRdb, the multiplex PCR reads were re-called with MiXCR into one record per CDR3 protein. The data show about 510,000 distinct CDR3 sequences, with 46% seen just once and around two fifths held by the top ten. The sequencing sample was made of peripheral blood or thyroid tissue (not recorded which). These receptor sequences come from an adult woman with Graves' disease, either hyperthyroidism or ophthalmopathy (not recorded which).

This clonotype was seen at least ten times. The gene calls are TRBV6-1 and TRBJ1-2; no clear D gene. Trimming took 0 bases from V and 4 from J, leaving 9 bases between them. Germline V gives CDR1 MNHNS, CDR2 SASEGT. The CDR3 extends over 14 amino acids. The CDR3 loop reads CASSEALGGYGYTF. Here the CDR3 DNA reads TGTGCCAGCAGTGAAGCGCTAGGTGGCTATGGCTACACCTTC.

The CDR3 coding sequence is TGTGCCAGCAGTTACTTCCCGGGAGGGGACCTTTACGAGCAGTACTTC. Translation gives CASSYFPGGDLYEQYF. This sequence joins TRBV6-2 or TRBV6-3 and TRBJ2-7, with 8 bases lining up with TRBD2. Germline CDR1 MNHEY, CDR2 SVGEGT. This CDR3 is built from 16 residues. The V and J ends lost 1 base and 4 bases, in that order; junction bases with no gene match: 9.